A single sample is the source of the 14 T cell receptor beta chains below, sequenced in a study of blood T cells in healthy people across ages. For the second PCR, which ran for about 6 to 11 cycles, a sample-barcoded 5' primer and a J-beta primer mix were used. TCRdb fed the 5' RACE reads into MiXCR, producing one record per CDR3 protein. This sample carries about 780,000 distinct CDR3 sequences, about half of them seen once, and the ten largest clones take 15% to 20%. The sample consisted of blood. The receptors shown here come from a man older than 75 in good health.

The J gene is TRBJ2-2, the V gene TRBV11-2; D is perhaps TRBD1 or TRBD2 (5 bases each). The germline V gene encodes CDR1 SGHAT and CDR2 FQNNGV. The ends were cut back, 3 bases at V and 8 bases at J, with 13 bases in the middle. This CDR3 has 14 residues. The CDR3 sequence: CASSLPGRSGELFF. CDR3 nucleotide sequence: TGTGCCAGCAGCTTGCCGGGGCGCTCAGGGGAGCTGTTTTTT.

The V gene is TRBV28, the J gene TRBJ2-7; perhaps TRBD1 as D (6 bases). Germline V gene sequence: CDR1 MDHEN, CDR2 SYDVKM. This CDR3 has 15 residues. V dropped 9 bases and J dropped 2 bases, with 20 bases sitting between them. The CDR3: CASRTYGTPTYEQYF. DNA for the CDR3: TGTGCCAGTCGTACATACGGGACACCTACCTACGAGCAGTACTTC.

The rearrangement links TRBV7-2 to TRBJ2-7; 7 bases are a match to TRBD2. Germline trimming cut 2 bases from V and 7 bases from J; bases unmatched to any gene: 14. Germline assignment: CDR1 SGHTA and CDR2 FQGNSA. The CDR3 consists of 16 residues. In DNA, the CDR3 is TGTGCCAGCAGCTTAAGTAGGGGACTATCGGTAGGGGAGCAGTACTTC. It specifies CASSLSRGLSVGEQYF.

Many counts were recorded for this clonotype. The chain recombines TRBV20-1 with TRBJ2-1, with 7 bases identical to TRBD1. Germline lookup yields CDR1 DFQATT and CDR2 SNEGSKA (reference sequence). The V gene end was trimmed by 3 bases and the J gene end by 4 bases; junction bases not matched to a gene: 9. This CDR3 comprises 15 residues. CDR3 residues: CSARGNRGAYNEQFF. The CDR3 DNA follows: TGCAGTGCTAGGGGAAACAGGGGCGCATACAATGAGCAGTTCTTC.

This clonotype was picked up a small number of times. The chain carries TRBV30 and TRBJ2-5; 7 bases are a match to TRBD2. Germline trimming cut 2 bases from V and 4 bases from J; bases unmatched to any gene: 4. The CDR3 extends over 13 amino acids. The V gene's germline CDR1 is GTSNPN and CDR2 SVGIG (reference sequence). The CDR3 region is CAWSLAGGETQYF. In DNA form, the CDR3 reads TGTGCCTGGAGTTTAGCGGGCGGAGAGACCCAGTACTTC.

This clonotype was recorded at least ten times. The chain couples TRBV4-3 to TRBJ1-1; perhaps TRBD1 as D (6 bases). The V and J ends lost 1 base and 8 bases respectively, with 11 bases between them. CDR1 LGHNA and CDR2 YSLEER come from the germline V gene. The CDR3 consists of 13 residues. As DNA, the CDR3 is TGCGCCAGCAGCCAAGCTTTTCAGGGGGAAGCTTTCTTT. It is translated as CASSQAFQGEAFF.

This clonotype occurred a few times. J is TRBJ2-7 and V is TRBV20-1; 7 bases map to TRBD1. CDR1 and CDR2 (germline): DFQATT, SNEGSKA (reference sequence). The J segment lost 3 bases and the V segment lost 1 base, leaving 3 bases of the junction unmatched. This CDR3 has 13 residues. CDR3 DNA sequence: TGCAGTGCTAGAGGGGGGACAGTCTACGAGCAGTACTTC. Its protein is CSARGGTVYEQYF.

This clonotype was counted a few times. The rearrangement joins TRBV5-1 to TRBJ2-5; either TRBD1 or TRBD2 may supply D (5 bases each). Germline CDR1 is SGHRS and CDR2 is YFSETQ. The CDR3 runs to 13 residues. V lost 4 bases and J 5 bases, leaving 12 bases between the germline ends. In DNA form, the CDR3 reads TGCGCCAGCAGCATGGGACCCCAGGAGACCCAGTACTTC. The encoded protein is CASSMGPQETQYF.

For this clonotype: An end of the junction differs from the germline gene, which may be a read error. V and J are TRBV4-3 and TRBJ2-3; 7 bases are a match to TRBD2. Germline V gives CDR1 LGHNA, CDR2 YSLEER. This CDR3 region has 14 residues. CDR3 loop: CASSQLSAGDTQCF. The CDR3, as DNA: TGCGCCAGCAGCCAACTGTCTGCGGGAGATACGCAGTGTTTT.

The CDR3 loop is CASSVGRRGDYEQYF. The CDR3 nucleotides read TGTGCCAGCAGCGTAGGTCGCAGGGGGGACTACGAGCAGTACTTC. The chain has TRBV9 and TRBJ2-7, with D possibly TRBD1 on 7 matching bases. Trimming shortened V by 0 bases and J by 3 bases, and 13 bases separated the two germline ends. This CDR3 has 15 residues. Germline CDR1 is SGDLS and CDR2 is YYNGEE.

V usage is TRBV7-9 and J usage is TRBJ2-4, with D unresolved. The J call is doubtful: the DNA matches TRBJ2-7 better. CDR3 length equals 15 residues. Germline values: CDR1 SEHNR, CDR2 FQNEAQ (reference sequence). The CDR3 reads CASSLALASFYEQYF. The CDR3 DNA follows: TGTGCCAGCAGCTTAGCCCTGGCGAGCTTCTACGAGCAGTACTTC.

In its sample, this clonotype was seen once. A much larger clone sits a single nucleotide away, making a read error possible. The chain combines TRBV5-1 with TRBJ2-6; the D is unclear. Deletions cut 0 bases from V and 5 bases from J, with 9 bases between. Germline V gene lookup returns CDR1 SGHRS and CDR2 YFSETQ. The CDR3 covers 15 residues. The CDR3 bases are TGCGCCAGCAGCTTGGCGAACACCCGGGCCAACGTCCTGACTTTC. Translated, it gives CASSLANTRANVLTF.

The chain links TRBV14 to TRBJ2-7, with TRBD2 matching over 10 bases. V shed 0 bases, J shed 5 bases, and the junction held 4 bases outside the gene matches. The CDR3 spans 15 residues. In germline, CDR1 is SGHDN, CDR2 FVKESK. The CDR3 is CASSQDLAGDHEQYF. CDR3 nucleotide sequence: TGTGCCAGCAGCCAAGACCTAGCGGGAGACCACGAGCAGTACTTC. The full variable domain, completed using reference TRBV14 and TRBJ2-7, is EAGVTQFPSHSVIEKGQTVTLRCDPISGHDNLYWYRRVMGKEIKFLLHFVKESKQDESGMPNNRFLAERTGGTYSTLKVQPAELEDSGVYFCASSQDLAGDHEQYFGPGTRLTVT.

CDR3 coding DNA: TGTGCCAGCAGTTTAGATACCCGGCCCCAGCATTTT. Translating it yields CASSLDTRPQHF. The V gene is TRBV12-3 or TRBV12-4, the J gene TRBJ1-5; D remains unclear. V was trimmed by 1 base and J by 9 bases, leaving 7 bases between them. This CDR3 is 12 amino acids long.